This T cell receptor (beta chain) was identified in a study of cytomegalovirus exposure and HLA in healthy donors. Broader study findings: A further, later analysis showed that HLA-associated TCR beta chains (compared with equally common others) were more clonally expanded. The only immune exposure information that was available was CMV serostatus.

Unrecorded immune exposures were likely, despite nominal health at sampling. Use of 60 Vbeta and 13 Jbeta primers characterized the PCR. Data came from immunoSEQ multiplex PCR; TCRdb stores just in-frame clones and leaves some out. The sample carries 180,000 or so clones, about 77% recorded once. For this clone: Its antigen is undetermined.

Sequenced sample: PBMCs. The receptor's source is a female donor in good health and CMV-seronegative.

This CDR3 is CASSATGTSEQFF. The DNA of the CDR3 is TGTGCCAGCAGCGCAACCGGGACTAGTGAGCAGTTCTTC. This sequence joins TRBV6-1 and TRBJ2-1, with 8 bases that match TRBD2. With 6 bases clipped from V and 9 bases from J, the junction kept 7 bases outside the gene matches. Per the germline V gene, CDR1 is MNHNS and CDR2 is SASEGT. There are 13 residues in the CDR3.